The TCR beta chain under discussion was sequenced for a study of blood T cell repertoires in COVID-19. About the study: Donors in the United States, Italy and Spain gave samples during acute or convalescent COVID-19. PBMCs, B-cell-depleted T cells, or T cells provided the cDNA or gDNA that made up the material.

V shed 0 bases and J 1 base; nucleotides not matched to a gene: 13. This CDR3 is 20 amino acids long. Germline loops: CDR1 SGHVS, CDR2 FQNEAQ. TCRdb keeps only in-frame clones here, not all; method: immunoSEQ multiplex PCR. The table records 250,000 to 300,000 clones, roughly nine tenths of them present only once. The material sequenced was peripheral blood. This sequence originates from a woman in her thirties with COVID-19, enrolled during active disease. The chain is built from TRBV7-8 and TRBJ1-5, with 9 positions matching TRBD1. CDR3 in DNA: TGTGCCAGCAGCTTAGCGTCCCGGACAGGGGTCCCATTAAGCAATCAGCCCCAGCATTTT. It is translated as CASSLASRTGVPLSNQPQHF.